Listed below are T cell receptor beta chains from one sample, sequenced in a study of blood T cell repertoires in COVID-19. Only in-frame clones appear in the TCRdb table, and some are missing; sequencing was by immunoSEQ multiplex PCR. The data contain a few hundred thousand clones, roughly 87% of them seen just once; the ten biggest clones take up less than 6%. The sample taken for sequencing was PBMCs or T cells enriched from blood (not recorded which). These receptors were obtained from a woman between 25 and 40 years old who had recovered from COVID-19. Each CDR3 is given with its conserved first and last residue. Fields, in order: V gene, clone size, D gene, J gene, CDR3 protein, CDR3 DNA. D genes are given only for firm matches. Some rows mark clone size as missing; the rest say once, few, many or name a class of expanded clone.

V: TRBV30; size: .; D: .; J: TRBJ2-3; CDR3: CAWRVDSLTDTQYF; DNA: TGTGCCTGGAGAGTCGACTCCCTCACAGATACGCAGTATTTT
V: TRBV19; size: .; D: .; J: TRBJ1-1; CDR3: CASSIFARTGGEAFF; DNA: TGTGCCAGTAGTATATTTGCCCGGACGGGAGGTGAAGCTTTCTTT
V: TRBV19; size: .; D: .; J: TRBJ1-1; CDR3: CASTVGVGRNTEAFF; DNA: TGTGCCAGTACCGTTGGGGTGGGGCGGAACACTGAAGCTTTCTTT
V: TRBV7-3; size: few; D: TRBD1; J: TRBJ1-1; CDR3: CASSPPAGTGDENTEAFF; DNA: TGTGCCAGCAGCCCACCTGCCGGGACAGGCGACGAGAACACTGAAGCTTTCTTT
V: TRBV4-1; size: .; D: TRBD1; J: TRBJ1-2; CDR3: CASSPGQGLRYGYTF; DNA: TGCGCCAGCAGCCCGGGACAGGGTTTACGTTATGGCTACACCTTC
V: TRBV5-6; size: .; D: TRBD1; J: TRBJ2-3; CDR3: CASSTGQGGTDTQYF; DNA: TGTGCCAGCAGCACGGGACAGGGAGGCACAGATACGCAGTATTTT
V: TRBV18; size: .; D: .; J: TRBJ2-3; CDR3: CASSPRQADTQYF; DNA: TGTGCCAGCTCACCTAGACAGGCAGATACGCAGTATTTT
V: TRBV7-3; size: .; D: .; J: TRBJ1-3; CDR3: CASSLGLGNTIYF; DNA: TGTGCCAGCAGCTTGGGGCTCGGAAACACCATATATTTT
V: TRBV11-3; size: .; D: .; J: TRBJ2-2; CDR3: CASSLRHNTGELFF; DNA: TGTGCCAGCAGCTTGAGGCATAACACCGGGGAGCTGTTTTTT
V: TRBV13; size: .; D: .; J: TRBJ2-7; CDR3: CASSPGDGYEQYF; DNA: TGTGCCAGCAGCCCGGGGGATGGCTACGAGCAGTACTTC
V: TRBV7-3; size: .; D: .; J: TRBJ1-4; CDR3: CASSLNSNEKLFF; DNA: TGTGCCAGCAGCTTAAACTCTAATGAAAAACTGTTTTTT
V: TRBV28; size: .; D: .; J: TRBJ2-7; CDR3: CASSLSQGGYEQYF; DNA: TGTGCCAGCAGTTTGAGTCAGGGGGGTTACGAGCAGTACTTC
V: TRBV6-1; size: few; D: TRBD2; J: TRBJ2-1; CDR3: CASSEPGLPYEQFF; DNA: TGTGCCAGCAGTGAACCGGGACTACCGTATGAGCAGTTCTTC
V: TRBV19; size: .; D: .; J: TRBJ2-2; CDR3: CASTEVRANTGKLFF; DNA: TGTGCCAGTACGGAGGTCAGAGCAAACACCGGGAAGCTGTTTTTT
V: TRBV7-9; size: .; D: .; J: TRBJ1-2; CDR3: CASSLGTNYGYTF; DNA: TGTGCCAGCAGCCTCGGGACAAACTATGGCTACACCTTC
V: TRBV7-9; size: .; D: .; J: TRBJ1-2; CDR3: CASSAGEGGYGYTF; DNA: TGTGCCAGCAGCGCGGGGGAGGGTGGCTATGGCTACACCTTC
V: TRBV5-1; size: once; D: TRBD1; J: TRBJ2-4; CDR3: CASSLLQGENIQYF; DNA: TGCGCCAGCAGCTTGCTCCAGGGGGAAAACATTCAGTACTTC
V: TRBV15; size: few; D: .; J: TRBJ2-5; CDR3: CATSRESGGGKETQYF; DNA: TGTGCCACCAGCAGAGAGTCTGGGGGGGGCAAAGAGACCCAGTACTTC
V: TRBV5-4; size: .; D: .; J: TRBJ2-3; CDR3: CASSHGRDLAPYF; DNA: TGTGCCAGCAGCCATGGCCGGGACTTAGCTCCGTATTTT
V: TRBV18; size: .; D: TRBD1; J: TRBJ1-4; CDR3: CASSPGQGYEKLFF; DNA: TGTGCCAGCTCCCCGGGACAGGGTTATGAAAAACTGTTTTTT
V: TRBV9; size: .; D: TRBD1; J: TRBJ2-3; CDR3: CASSVVPTGGVSDTQYF; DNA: TGTGCCAGCAGCGTAGTACCGACAGGGGGCGTATCAGATACGCAGTATTTT
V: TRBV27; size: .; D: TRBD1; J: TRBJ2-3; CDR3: CASASRGRDTDTQYF; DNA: TGTGCCAGCGCAAGCAGGGGGCGCGACACAGATACGCAGTATTTT
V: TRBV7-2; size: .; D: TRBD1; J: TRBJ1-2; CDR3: CASSLVTGASGYTF; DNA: TGTGCCAGCAGCTTAGTAACAGGGGCGAGCGGCTACACCTTC
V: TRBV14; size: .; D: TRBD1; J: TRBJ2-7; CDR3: CASSRDRGMGEQYF; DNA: TGTGCCAGCAGCCGGGACAGGGGCATGGGGGAGCAGTACTTC
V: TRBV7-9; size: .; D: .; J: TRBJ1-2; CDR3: CASTKERNYGYTF; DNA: TGTGCCAGCACAAAAGAGAGGAACTATGGCTACACCTTC
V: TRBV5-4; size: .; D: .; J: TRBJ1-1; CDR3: CASSLGRPEGSTEAFF; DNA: TGTGCCAGCAGCTTGGGAAGACCGGAGGGCAGCACTGAAGCTTTCTTT
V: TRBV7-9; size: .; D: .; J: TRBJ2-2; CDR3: CASSLVGSGFGVGELFF; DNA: TGTGCCAGCAGCTTAGTAGGCAGTGGATTTGGAGTTGGGGAGCTGTTTTTT
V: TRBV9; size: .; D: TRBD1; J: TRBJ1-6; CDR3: CASSVDTGASPLHF; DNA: TGTGCCAGCAGCGTAGACACAGGGGCTTCACCCCTCCACTTT
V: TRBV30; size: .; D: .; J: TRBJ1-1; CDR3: CAWRAVGGRHTEAFF; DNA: TGTGCCTGGAGGGCCGTCGGGGGAAGGCACACTGAAGCTTTCTTT
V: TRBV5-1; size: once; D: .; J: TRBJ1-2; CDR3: CASSLAVSGPYGYTF; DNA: TGCGCCAGCAGCTTGGCCGTGTCAGGCCCTTATGGCTACACCTTC
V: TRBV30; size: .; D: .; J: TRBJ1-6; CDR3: CAWSAGQGNSPLHF; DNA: TGTGCCTGGAGTGCTGGGCAGGGGAATTCACCCCTCCACTTT
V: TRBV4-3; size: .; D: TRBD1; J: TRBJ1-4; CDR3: CASSRGQGNEKLFF; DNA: TGCGCCAGCAGCCGGGGACAGGGGAACGAAAAACTGTTTTTT
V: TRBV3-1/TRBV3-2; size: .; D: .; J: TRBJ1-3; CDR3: CASSQESLSGNTIYF; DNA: TGTGCCAGCAGCCAAGAAAGCCTCTCTGGAAACACCATATATTTT
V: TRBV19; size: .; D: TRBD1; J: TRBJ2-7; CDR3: CASSGTGDTYEQYF; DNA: TGTGCCAGTAGCGGGACAGGGGACACCTACGAGCAGTACTTC
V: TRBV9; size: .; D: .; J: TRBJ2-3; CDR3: CASTEGVRSDTQYF; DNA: TGTGCCAGCACAGAAGGGGTTCGGTCAGATACGCAGTATTTT
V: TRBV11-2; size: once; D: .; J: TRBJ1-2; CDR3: CASSLGQTNYGYTF; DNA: TGTGCCAGCAGCTTAGGTCAGACTAACTATGGCTACACCTTC
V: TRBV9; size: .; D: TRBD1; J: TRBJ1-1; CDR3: CASSVVGDSYTEAFF; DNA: TGTGCCAGCAGCGTAGTTGGGGACAGTTACACTGAAGCTTTCTTT
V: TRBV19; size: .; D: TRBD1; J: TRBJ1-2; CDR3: CASTTGQGIGYTF; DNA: TGTGCCAGTACTACCGGACAGGGGATTGGCTACACCTTC
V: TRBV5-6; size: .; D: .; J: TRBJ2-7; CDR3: CASSLDFQGLYEQYF; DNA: TGTGCCAGCAGCTTGGATTTTCAGGGGCTCTACGAGCAGTACTTC
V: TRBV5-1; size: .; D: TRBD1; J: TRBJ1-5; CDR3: CASSPGQPSNQPQHF; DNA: TGCGCCAGCAGCCCGGGACAGCCTAGCAATCAGCCCCAGCATTTT
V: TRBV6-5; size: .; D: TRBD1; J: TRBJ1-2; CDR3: CASRAGQGVYGYTF; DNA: TGTGCCAGCAGGGCGGGACAGGGTGTCTATGGCTACACCTTC
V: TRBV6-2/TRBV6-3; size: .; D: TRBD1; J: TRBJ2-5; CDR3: CASSYLLGQIQETQYF; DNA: TGTGCCAGCAGTTACCTTTTGGGACAGATCCAAGAGACCCAGTACTTC
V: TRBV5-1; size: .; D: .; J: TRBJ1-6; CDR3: CASSLGQFDNSPLHF; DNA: TGCGCCAGCAGCTTGGGACAGTTTGATAATTCACCCCTCCACTTT
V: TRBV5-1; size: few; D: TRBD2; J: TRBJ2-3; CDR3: CASSQTSGGALDTQYF; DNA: TGCGCCAGCAGCCAGACTAGCGGGGGGGCCTTAGATACGCAGTATTTT
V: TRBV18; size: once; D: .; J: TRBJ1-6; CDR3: CASSPTGQGYNSPLHF; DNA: TGTGCCAGCTCACCAACAGGGCAGGGATATAATTCACCCCTCCACTTT
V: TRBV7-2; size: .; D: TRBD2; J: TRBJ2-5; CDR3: CASSLGTSGGQETQYF; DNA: TGTGCCAGCAGCCTAGGGACTAGCGGGGGTCAAGAGACCCAGTACTTC
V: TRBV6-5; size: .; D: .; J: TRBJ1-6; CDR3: CASSNHRVVNSPLHF; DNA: TGTGCCAGCAGTAACCACAGGGTGGTAAATTCACCCCTCCACTTT
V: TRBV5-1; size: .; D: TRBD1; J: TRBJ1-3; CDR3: CASSLGGTGSGNTIYF; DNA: TGCGCCAGCAGCTTGGGAGGGACAGGGTCTGGAAACACCATATATTTT
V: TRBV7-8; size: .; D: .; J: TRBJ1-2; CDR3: CASSRDAGAGSYGYTF; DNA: TGTGCCAGCAGCCGAGATGCGGGGGCCGGTAGCTATGGCTACACCTTC
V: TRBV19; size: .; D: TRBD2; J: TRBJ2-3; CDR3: CASSLSGGTDTQYF; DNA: TGTGCCAGTAGCCTTAGCGGGGGAACAGATACGCAGTATTTT
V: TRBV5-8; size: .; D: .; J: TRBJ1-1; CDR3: CASSFYRRNTEAFF; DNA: TGTGCCAGCAGCTTTTACAGGCGGAACACTGAAGCTTTCTTT
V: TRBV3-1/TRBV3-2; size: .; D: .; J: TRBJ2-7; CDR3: CASSQDLSGSYEQYF; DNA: TGTGCCAGCAGCCAAGATCTGAGCGGATCCTACGAGCAGTACTTC
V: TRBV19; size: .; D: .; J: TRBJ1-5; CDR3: CASILEGASGNQPQHF; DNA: TGTGCCAGTATCCTAGAAGGGGCTTCGGGCAATCAGCCCCAGCATTTT
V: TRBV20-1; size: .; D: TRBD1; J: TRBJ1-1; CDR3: CSANRGEGAFF; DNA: TGCAGTGCTAACAGGGGGGAGGGGGCTTTCTTT
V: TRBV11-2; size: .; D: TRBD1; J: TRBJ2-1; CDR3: CASSSPGQGANEQFF; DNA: TGTGCCAGCAGCTCGCCGGGACAGGGGGCGAATGAGCAGTTCTTC
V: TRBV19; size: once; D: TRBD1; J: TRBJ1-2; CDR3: CASSTQTGLGYGYTF; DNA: TGTGCCAGTAGTACTCAGACAGGGCTCGGCTATGGCTACACCTTC
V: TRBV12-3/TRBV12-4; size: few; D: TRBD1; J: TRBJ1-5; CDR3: CASSSGGYQPQHF; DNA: TGTGCCAGCAGTTCAGGGGGCTATCAGCCCCAGCATTTT
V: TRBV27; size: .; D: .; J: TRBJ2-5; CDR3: CASSSVRRGQETQYF; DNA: TGTGCCAGCAGTTCTGTCCGACGGGGACAAGAGACCCAGTACTTC
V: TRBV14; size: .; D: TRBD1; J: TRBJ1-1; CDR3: CASSLLDRAEAFF; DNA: TGTGCCAGCAGCCTCCTGGACAGGGCTGAAGCTTTCTTT
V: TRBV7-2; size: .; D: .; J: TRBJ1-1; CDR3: CASSQGPLQGAFF; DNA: TGTGCCAGCAGCCAAGGGCCATTGCAGGGAGCTTTCTTT